The 25 T cell receptor beta chains given below trace back to one sample, sequenced in a study of CD4 T cells in relation to SARS-CoV-2 and coronaviruses. Unexposed donor CD4+ T cells date from about 2011-2018, before the COVID-19 pandemic. CD4+ T cells were isolated from the cells after 10 days of culture. The repertoire was sequenced with immunoSEQ multiplex PCR; TCRdb's copy has only in-frame clones and lacks some. Of about 26,000 clones in the sample, more than 60% were seen once. Their antigens are not known. The material sequenced was CD4+ T cells from PBMCs, cultured in vitro. The receptors shown here come from a human donor in good health.

The rearrangement joins TRBV3-1 (or the pseudogene TRBV3-2) to TRBJ2-1; D gene unclear. Trimming shortened V by 2 bases and J by 9 bases, and 11 bases separated the two germline ends. CDR1 is LGHDT, CDR2 YNNKEL, per germline (reference sequence). The CDR3 has 13 residues. Written as DNA, the CDR3 is TGTGCCAGCAGCCAAACCCGGGTGAGTGAGCAGTTCTTC. This codes for CASSQTRVSEQFF.

Only a few counts were recorded for this clone. The rearrangement links TRBV3-1 (or the pseudogene TRBV3-2) to TRBJ2-2; D is ambiguous. CDR3 length: 13 residues. V shed 2 bases and J shed 7 bases, with 8 bases lying between them. Germline CDR1 LGHDT, CDR2 YNNKEL (reference sequence). CDR3 protein: CASSQNYDGELFF. CDR3 nucleotide sequence: TGTGCCAGCAGCCAAAACTACGACGGGGAGCTGTTTTTT.

V usage is TRBV6-5 and J usage is TRBJ2-7; 7 bases are a match to TRBD1. Unmatched junction bases numbered 9, after V lost 3 bases and J lost 4 bases. Germline loops: CDR1 MNHEY, CDR2 SVGAGI. The CDR3 totals 15 residues. In nucleotides, the CDR3 is TGTGCCAGCAGTTATGCGCCAGGGGGTTCGTACGAGCAGTACTTC. Translated, it gives CASSYAPGGSYEQYF.

The J gene is TRBJ1-1, the V gene TRBV6-5; D is undetermined. V was shortened by 0 bases and J by 6 bases, with 11 bases between the two germline ends. The CDR3 extends over 14 amino acids. Germline values: CDR1 MNHEY, CDR2 SVGAGI. CDR3 sequence reads: CASSYSVFGAEAFF. For the CDR3, the DNA is TGTGCCAGCAGTTACTCAGTGTTCGGGGCTGAAGCTTTCTTT.

The genes are TRBV4-3 and TRBJ1-2, with 9 positions matching TRBD1. V shed 0 bases, J shed 5 bases, and the junction held 4 bases outside the gene matches. The CDR3 has 15 residues. Germline V gene data show CDR1 as LGHNA and CDR2 as YSLEER. The DNA of the CDR3 is TGCGCCAGCAGCCAAGATCAGGGACAGGGATATGGCTACACCTTC. Translating gives CASSQDQGQGYGYTF.

A note on this clone: The junction departs from germline at one end; a sequencing error may be responsible. The J gene is TRBJ2-7, the V gene TRBV4-1; 7 bases fit TRBD2. The CDR3 spans 13 residues. Germline lookup yields CDR1 MGHRA and CDR2 YSYEKL. CDR3 sequence (DNA): TGCGCCAGCAGCCGGGACTACGAGTACGTGCAGTACTTC. This encodes CASSRDYEYVQYF.

The V and J genes are TRBV3-1 (or the pseudogene TRBV3-2) and TRBJ2-3; TRBD2 matches 10 bases. Germline V CDR1 and CDR2: LGHDT, YNNKEL (reference sequence). J lost 0 bases, V lost 6 bases, and 6 bases had no gene match. The CDR3 totals 16 residues. For the CDR3, the DNA is TGTGCCAGCAGACCTCGACTAGCGGGCAGCACAGATACGCAGTATTTT. This translates into CASRPRLAGSTDTQYF.

The chain couples TRBV7-9 to TRBJ1-5; perhaps TRBD1 as D (5 bases). Trimming pared 3 bases from V and 4 bases from J, leaving 10 bases between. This CDR3 has 14 amino acids. The germline CDR1 and CDR2 sequences are SEHNR and FQNEAQ (reference sequence). CDR3 DNA sequence: TGTGCCAGCAGCTTGGGACTTTCGAATCAGCCCCAGCATTTT. As protein: CASSLGLSNQPQHF. Filled out from reference TRBV7-9 and TRBJ1-5, the complete variable domain reads DTGVSQNPRHKITKRGQNVTFRCDPISEHNRLYWYRQTLGQGPEFLTYFQNEAQLEKSRLLSDRFSAERPKGSFSTLEIQRTEQGDSAMYLCASSLGLSNQPQHFGDGTRLSIL.

The rearrangement joins TRBV7-2 to TRBJ2-3; D remains ambiguous. Trimming shortened V by 0 bases and J by 4 bases, and 5 bases separated the two germline ends. This CDR3 is 13 amino acids long. Germline V lookup: CDR1 SGHTA, CDR2 FQGNSA. The CDR3 coding sequence is TGTGCCAGCAGCTTAGCGTTCTCAGATACGCAGTATTTT. This codes for CASSLAFSDTQYF. Supplemented by reference TRBV7-2 and TRBJ2-3, the full variable domain reads GAGVSQSPSNKVTEKGKDVELRCDPISGHTALYWYRQSLGQGLEFLIYFQGNSAPDKSGLPSDRFSAERTGGSVSTLTIQRTQQEDSAVYLCASSLAFSDTQYFGPGTRLTVL.

The rearrangement uses TRBV10-3 and TRBJ2-4, with D tentatively TRBD1 (6 bases). Germline V gene data show CDR1 as ENHRY and CDR2 as SYGVKD. The CDR3 has 17 amino acids. V lost 2 bases, J lost 0 bases, and 14 bases lay in between. CDR3 in DNA: TGTGCCATCAGTGAGGTCGGACAGAATCTAGCCAAAAACATTCAGTACTTC. It codes for CAISEVGQNLAKNIQYF.

The chain links TRBV4-3 to TRBJ2-7; D remains ambiguous. Germline CDR1 is LGHNA and CDR2 is YSLEER. V was trimmed by 0 bases and J by 1 base, leaving 13 bases between them. The CDR3 extends over 16 amino acids. The chain's CDR3 is CASSQENVGYSYEQYF. In DNA form, the CDR3 reads TGCGCCAGCAGCCAAGAAAACGTGGGCTATTCCTACGAGCAGTACTTC.

V usage is TRBV6-5 and J usage is TRBJ1-2; TRBD1 matches at 7 bases. Germline V gives CDR1 MNHEY, CDR2 SVGAGI. The CDR3 runs 15 residues. V gave up 5 bases and J gave up 7 bases; unmatched junction bases: 13. The CDR3 region is CASSKWATGERGYTF. DNA for the CDR3: TGTGCCAGCAGTAAGTGGGCCACAGGGGAGCGTGGCTACACCTTC.

This clone has just one count. The chain couples TRBV2 to TRBJ2-6; no reliable D call. V lost 6 bases to trimming and J lost 4 bases, with 13 bases between them. The CDR3 has 15 residues. Per germline, CDR1 SNHLY and CDR2 FYNNEI. In nucleotides, the CDR3 is TGTGCCAGCAGCGCCGACACTTCCGGGGCCAACGTCCTGACTTTC. Translating gives CASSADTSGANVLTF.

This clone has only a few counts. The rearrangement links TRBV3-1 (or the pseudogene TRBV3-2) to TRBJ2-1, with D unclear. Germline V CDR1 and CDR2: LGHDT, YNNKEL (reference sequence). The CDR3 covers 13 residues. V lost 1 base to trimming and J lost 7 bases, with 8 bases between them. DNA of the CDR3: TGTGCCAGCAGCCAAGTTGTGGGGAATGAGCAGTTCTTC. Translating gives CASSQVVGNEQFF.

The chain joins TRBV19 to TRBJ2-7; TRBD2 is a possible D gene (6 bases). There are 12 residues in the CDR3. The germline gives CDR1 LNHDA, CDR2 SQIVND (reference sequence). Trimming left V 6 bases short and J 7 bases short, with 13 bases between. This CDR3 is CASSTTGGEQYF. CDR3 nucleotide sequence: TGTGCCAGTAGCACGACCGGAGGGGAGCAGTACTTC.

This clone was detected only a few times. This chain uses TRBV7-9 with TRBJ1-1; a weak D match, TRBD1 (6 bases). CDR1 and CDR2 (germline): SEHNR, FQNEAQ (reference sequence). The CDR3 totals 12 residues. The germline V and J ends were trimmed by 2 bases and 5 bases, with 6 bases remaining between them. CDR3 nucleotides: TGTGCCAGCAGCTTAAGGGGGACTGAAGCTTTCTTT. It encodes CASSLRGTEAFF.

This chain links TRBV20-1 with TRBJ2-1, with 8 nucleotides matching TRBD2. In germline, CDR1 is DFQATT, CDR2 SNEGSKA (reference sequence). Trimming removed 3 bases from V and 8 bases from J; junction bases left unmatched: 3. The CDR3 length is 12 residues. CDR3 DNA sequence: TGCAGTGCTAGTCGAGCGGGGGATGAGCAGTTCTTC. Amino acid sequence: CSASRAGDEQFF.

This chain joins TRBV7-8 and TRBJ1-4; D ambiguous. Germline CDR1 reads SGHVS; CDR2 reads FQNEAQ. This CDR3 region has 15 residues. V shed 4 bases and J shed 7 bases, with 16 bases lying between them. Here the CDR3 reads CASSSRAPSGEKLFF. The DNA of the CDR3 is TGTGCCAGCAGCTCCCGGGCCCCTTCGGGTGAAAAACTGTTTTTT.

The genes are TRBV6-5 and TRBJ2-2, with D hard to call. V shed 6 bases and J shed 7 bases, with 12 bases lying between them. The germline gives CDR1 MNHEY, CDR2 SVGAGI. CDR3 length: 13 residues. In DNA form, the CDR3 reads TGTGCCAGCAGCCAGACACGAAGCGGGGAGCTGTTTTTT. It is translated as CASSQTRSGELFF.

CDR3 DNA sequence: TGTGCCAGTAGTATAGGTAGGGAAGGTGAAGCTTTCTTT. It specifies CASSIGREGEAFF. V gene TRBV19 combines with J gene TRBJ1-1; D not resolved. CDR3 length equals 13 residues. The germline CDR1 and CDR2 sequences are LNHDA and SQIVND (reference sequence). V was shortened by 1 base and J by 7 bases, with 10 bases between the two germline ends.

This clone was seen just once. The chain has TRBV5-1 and TRBJ2-6, with 10 positions matching TRBD1. The V segment lost 5 bases and the J segment 3 bases; nucleotides outside the gene matches: 2. This CDR3 comprises 15 residues. Germline V gene data show CDR1 as SGHRS and CDR2 as YFSETQ. The CDR3: CASRGQGVGANVLTF. In DNA form, the CDR3 reads TGCGCCAGCAGAGGACAGGGGGTTGGGGCCAACGTCCTGACTTTC.

This sequence joins TRBV18 and TRBJ1-5; tentatively, D is TRBD1 (5 bases). Germline V gene lookup returns CDR1 KGHSH and CDR2 LQKENI. The CDR3 runs to 17 residues. V was clipped by 1 base and J by 7 bases, with 20 bases between them. The CDR3 spells CASSPQEQVVRAQPQHF. DNA for the CDR3: TGTGCCAGCTCACCACAGGAACAGGTCGTCCGAGCCCAGCCCCAGCATTTT. Supplemented by reference TRBV18 and TRBJ1-5, the full variable domain reads NAGVMQNPRHLVRRRGQEARLRCSPMKGHSHVYWYRQLPEEGLKFMVYLQKENIIDESGMPKERFSAEFPKEGPSILRIQQVVRGDSAAYFCASSPQEQVVRAQPQHFGDGTRLSIL.

This rearrangement joins TRBV7-2 to TRBJ1-2; D is undetermined. The CDR3 is 13 residues long. Trimming cost V 5 bases and J 8 bases, with 15 bases left between them. Germline-derived CDR1 and CDR2 are SGHTA and FQGNSA. The CDR3 DNA is TGTGCCAGCAGCCGAGAGGCCAGCCAGGGCTACACCTTC. This encodes CASSREASQGYTF.

The V and J genes are TRBV6-5 and TRBJ1-5, with D possibly matching TRBD1 (5 bases). The CDR3 length is 14 residues. CDR1 is MNHEY, CDR2 SVGAGI, per germline. The V gene lost 6 bases and the J gene lost 4 bases, with 13 bases spanning the gap. The CDR3 sequence is CASSMDIVNQPQHF. CDR3 bases: TGTGCCAGCAGCATGGACATTGTTAATCAGCCCCAGCATTTT.

In its sample, this clone was seen once. The V call is TRBV3-1 (or the pseudogene TRBV3-2), the J call TRBJ1-2, with 10 bases identical to TRBD1. CDR3 length: 16 residues. V lost 1 base to trimming and J lost 1 base; unmatched junction nucleotides: 3. Germline CDR1 reads LGHDT; CDR2 reads YNNKEL (reference sequence). The CDR3 DNA is TGTGCCAGCAGCCAAGGGGGACAGGGGATTAACTATGGCTACACCTTC. This gives the protein CASSQGGQGINYGYTF.